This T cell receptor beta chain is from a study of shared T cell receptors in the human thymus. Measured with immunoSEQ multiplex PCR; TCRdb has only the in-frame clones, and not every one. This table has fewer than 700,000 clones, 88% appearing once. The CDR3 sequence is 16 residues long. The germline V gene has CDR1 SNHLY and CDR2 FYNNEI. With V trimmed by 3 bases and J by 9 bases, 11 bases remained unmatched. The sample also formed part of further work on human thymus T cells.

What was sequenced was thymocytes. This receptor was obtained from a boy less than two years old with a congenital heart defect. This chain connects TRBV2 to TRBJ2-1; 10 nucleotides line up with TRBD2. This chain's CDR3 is CASSDVQSGRAGEQFF. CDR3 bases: TGTGCCAGCAGTGATGTACAGAGCGGGAGGGCAGGTGAGCAGTTCTTC.